This is a list of T cell receptor beta chains from one sample in a study of molecular identifiers for immune sequencing clone quantification. TCRdb independently ran MiXCR on the PCR reads; one entry per CDR3 protein. The table records over 85,000 distinct CDR3 sequences, about 35% of them present only once. Sequencing used naive CD8+ T cells from blood, with Jurkat cell RNA spiked in. The receptors stem from a human donor in good health. Some libraries in this study had Jurkat cell RNA spiked in. The CDR3 runs from the conserved cysteine through the conserved F or W. Each record gives: V gene, D gene, clone size, J gene, CDR3 protein, CDR3 DNA. D genes are given only for firm matches. Clone size appears in some rows only: once, few, many, or a class for an expanded clone.

V gene: TRBV12-3/TRBV12-4; D gene: .; clone size: few; J gene: TRBJ1-2; CDR3 protein: CASSLWGAGSDYTF; CDR3 DNA: TGTGCCAGCAGCTTATGGGGGGCGGGATCCGACTACACCTTC
V gene: TRBV6-2/TRBV6-3; D gene: .; clone size: few; J gene: TRBJ2-1; CDR3 protein: CASSYALEPPSNEQFF; CDR3 DNA: TGTGCCAGCAGTTACGCATTGGAGCCCCCAAGCAATGAGCAGTTCTTC
V gene: TRBV10-1; D gene: TRBD2; clone size: .; J gene: TRBJ2-7; CDR3 protein: CASSVPSGASNEQYF; CDR3 DNA: TGCGCCAGCAGTGTTCCTAGCGGGGCCAGTAACGAGCAGTACTTC
V gene: TRBV11-1; D gene: .; clone size: few; J gene: TRBJ2-7; CDR3 protein: CASSSDRGNSRDEQYF; CDR3 DNA: TGTGCCAGCAGCTCCGACCGGGGGAATTCTCGGGACGAGCAGTACTTC
V gene: TRBV7-9; D gene: TRBD1; clone size: .; J gene: TRBJ1-1; CDR3 protein: CASSRTGVDTEAFF; CDR3 DNA: TGTGCCAGCAGCAGGACAGGGGTGGACACTGAAGCTTTCTTT
V gene: TRBV6-2/TRBV6-3; D gene: .; clone size: few; J gene: TRBJ2-7; CDR3 protein: CASSYLRDPDDEQYF; CDR3 DNA: TGTGCCAGCAGTTACCTCCGGGACCCCGACGACGAGCAGTACTTC
V gene: TRBV19; D gene: .; clone size: .; J gene: TRBJ1-4; CDR3 protein: CASSSWEGEKLFF; CDR3 DNA: TGTGCCAGTAGTAGCTGGGAGGGGGAAAAACTGTTTTTT
V gene: TRBV4-3; D gene: TRBD1; clone size: .; J gene: TRBJ2-5; CDR3 protein: CASSQDPSATGQGTQYF; CDR3 DNA: TGCGCCAGCAGCCAAGACCCGAGCGCGACAGGACAGGGGACCCAGTACTTC
V gene: TRBV7-6; D gene: .; clone size: many; J gene: TRBJ2-7; CDR3 protein: CASSLAWQGNEQYF; CDR3 DNA: TGTGCCAGCAGCTTAGCCTGGCAGGGAAACGAGCAGTACTTC
V gene: TRBV10-3; D gene: .; clone size: .; J gene: TRBJ2-7; CDR3 protein: CAISAPGLSSYEQYF; CDR3 DNA: TGTGCCATCAGTGCTCCAGGCCTCAGCTCCTACGAGCAGTACTTC
V gene: TRBV27; D gene: .; clone size: few; J gene: TRBJ1-5; CDR3 protein: CASSYGSNQPQHF; CDR3 DNA: TGTGCCAGCAGTTACGGAAGCAATCAGCCCCAGCATTTT
V gene: TRBV20-1; D gene: .; clone size: .; J gene: TRBJ1-5; CDR3 protein: CCAKAYLESNQPQHF; CDR3 DNA: TGCTGTGCTAAGGCCTACTTAGAAAGCAATCAGCCCCAGCATTTT
V gene: TRBV7-8; D gene: .; clone size: .; J gene: TRBJ1-1; CDR3 protein: CASSGKDGVNTEAFF; CDR3 DNA: TGTGCCAGCAGCGGAAAGGACGGAGTGAACACTGAAGCTTTCTTT
V gene: TRBV29-1; D gene: .; clone size: many; J gene: TRBJ1-1; CDR3 protein: CSVVGLEAFF; CDR3 DNA: TGCAGCGTTGTGGGACTGGAAGCTTTCTTT
V gene: TRBV12-3/TRBV12-4; D gene: .; clone size: many; J gene: TRBJ1-1; CDR3 protein: CASSLGPSTEAFF; CDR3 DNA: TGTGCCAGCAGTCTTGGGCCGAGCACTGAAGCTTTCTTT
V gene: TRBV14; D gene: .; clone size: .; J gene: TRBJ2-7; CDR3 protein: CASSHRVSYEQYF; CDR3 DNA: TGTGCCAGCAGCCATAGGGTCTCCTACGAGCAGTACTTC
V gene: TRBV2; D gene: .; clone size: many; J gene: TRBJ2-5; CDR3 protein: CASSRQETQYF; CDR3 DNA: TGTGCCAGCAGCCGCCAAGAGACCCAGTACTTC
V gene: TRBV4-1; D gene: .; clone size: .; J gene: TRBJ1-4; CDR3 protein: CASSQVDSNEKQFF; CDR3 DNA: TGCGCCAGCAGCCAAGTAGACAGCAATGAAAAACAGTTTTTT
V gene: TRBV11-2; D gene: .; clone size: .; J gene: TRBJ1-1; CDR3 protein: CASKKTGLNTEAFF; CDR3 DNA: TGTGCCAGCAAGAAGACAGGCCTGAACACTGAAGCTTTCTTT
V gene: TRBV13; D gene: TRBD1; clone size: once; J gene: TRBJ1-1; CDR3 protein: CAGSLRTGENTEAYF; CDR3 DNA: TGTGCCGGCAGCCTGAGGACAGGGGAGAACACTGAAGCTTACTTT
V gene: TRBV20-1; D gene: .; clone size: .; J gene: TRBJ2-7; CDR3 protein: CSASDARSPSNDQYF; CDR3 DNA: TGCAGTGCTAGTGATGCAAGGAGCCCCTCCAACGACCAGTACTTC
V gene: TRBV19; D gene: .; clone size: many; J gene: TRBJ1-5; CDR3 protein: CASNFWGRQPQHF; CDR3 DNA: TGTGCCAGTAACTTCTGGGGGCGTCAGCCCCAGCATTTT
V gene: TRBV24-1; D gene: .; clone size: .; J gene: TRBJ2-5; CDR3 protein: CATSDQNTGTSETQYF; CDR3 DNA: TGTGCCACCAGTGACCAGAATACCGGGACTTCAGAGACCCAGTACTTC
V gene: TRBV19; D gene: .; clone size: few; J gene: TRBJ2-4; CDR3 protein: CASTPKGGPSIAKNIQYF; CDR3 DNA: TGTGCCAGTACCCCTAAGGGGGGGCCAAGTATAGCCAAAAACATTCAGTACTTC
V gene: TRBV7-9; D gene: TRBD1; clone size: .; J gene: TRBJ2-7; CDR3 protein: CASSLRNAGTGAYEQYF; CDR3 DNA: TGTGCCAGCAGCTTAAGGAACGCTGGGACAGGGGCCTACGAGCAGTACTTC
V gene: TRBV28; D gene: TRBD1; clone size: many; J gene: TRBJ2-2; CDR3 protein: CASSLGTGIYTGELFF; CDR3 DNA: TGTGCCAGCAGTTTAGGGACAGGGATATACACCGGGGAGCTGTTTTTT
V gene: TRBV4-3; D gene: .; clone size: many; J gene: TRBJ2-7; CDR3 protein: CASSQTRSYYEQYF; CDR3 DNA: TGCGCCAGCAGCCAAACGCGAAGCTACTACGAGCAGTACTTC
V gene: TRBV28; D gene: .; clone size: few; J gene: TRBJ2-7; CDR3 protein: CATRKTPYEQYF; CDR3 DNA: TGTGCCACCAGAAAAACCCCTTACGAGCAGTACTTC
V gene: TRBV5-3; D gene: .; clone size: .; J gene: TRBJ1-1; CDR3 protein: CARSLVGVAEAFF; CDR3 DNA: TGTGCCAGAAGCTTGGTAGGGGTGGCTGAAGCTTTCTTT
V gene: TRBV28; D gene: .; clone size: few; J gene: TRBJ2-5; CDR3 protein: CASRPTAETQYF; CDR3 DNA: TGTGCCAGCAGACCGACAGCGGAGACCCAGTACTTC
V gene: TRBV28; D gene: .; clone size: .; J gene: TRBJ2-7; CDR3 protein: CASNDEGRWDF; CDR3 DNA: TGTGCCAGCAATGACGAAGGGAGGTGGGACTTC
V gene: TRBV3-1; D gene: TRBD2; clone size: few; J gene: TRBJ2-2; CDR3 protein: CASSQEWWREAVTSTGELFF; CDR3 DNA: TGTGCCAGCAGCCAAGAGTGGTGGCGGGAGGCCGTTACTTCCACCGGGGAGCTGTTTTTT
V gene: TRBV29-1; D gene: TRBD1; clone size: .; J gene: TRBJ1-2; CDR3 protein: CSVGTTGDYGYTF; CDR3 DNA: TGCAGCGTTGGGACTACAGGGGATTATGGCTACACCTTC
V gene: TRBV20-1; D gene: .; clone size: .; J gene: TRBJ2-7; CDR3 protein: CSASPRTSPRTIYEQYF; CDR3 DNA: TGCAGTGCTAGTCCCCGGACCTCTCCACGGACCATCTACGAGCAGTACTTC
V gene: TRBV5-6; D gene: .; clone size: .; J gene: TRBJ2-7; CDR3 protein: CASSLDSAYELYF; CDR3 DNA: TGTGCCAGCAGCTTGGACAGCGCCTACGAGCTGTACTTC
V gene: TRBV9; D gene: .; clone size: .; J gene: TRBJ1-1; CDR3 protein: CASSVVGVPGTEAIF; CDR3 DNA: TGTGCCAGCAGCGTAGTGGGGGTGCCTGGTACTGAAGCTATCTTT
V gene: TRBV18; D gene: TRBD1; clone size: few; J gene: TRBJ2-3; CDR3 protein: CASSPSTGYNTDTQYF; CDR3 DNA: TGTGCCAGCTCACCATCGACAGGGTATAACACAGATACGCAGTATTTT
V gene: TRBV27; D gene: TRBD1; clone size: once; J gene: TRBJ1-2; CDR3 protein: CASSFRGQGFCYTF; CDR3 DNA: TGTGCCAGCAGTTTTCGGGGACAGGGGTTTTGCTACACCTTC
V gene: TRBV24-1; D gene: .; clone size: few; J gene: TRBJ2-1; CDR3 protein: CATSRPPTGVWDNEQFF; CDR3 DNA: TGTGCCACCAGCCGACCTCCCACGGGGGTCTGGGACAATGAGCAGTTCTTC
V gene: TRBV7-8; D gene: .; clone size: .; J gene: TRBJ2-2; CDR3 protein: CASSIRVQADTGELFF; CDR3 DNA: TGTGCCAGCAGCATAAGAGTACAAGCGGACACCGGGGAGCTGTTTTTT
V gene: TRBV9; D gene: TRBD1; clone size: few; J gene: TRBJ2-7; CDR3 protein: CASSPTGVSSYEQYF; CDR3 DNA: TGTGCCAGCAGCCCCACAGGGGTTAGCTCCTACGAGCAGTACTTC
V gene: TRBV12-3/TRBV12-4; D gene: .; clone size: few; J gene: TRBJ2-3; CDR3 protein: CASTLGGVGPADTQYF; CDR3 DNA: TGTGCCAGCACTTTAGGGGGGGTCGGACCCGCAGATACGCAGTATTTT
V gene: TRBV9; D gene: .; clone size: .; J gene: TRBJ1-1; CDR3 protein: CASSVADAEAFF; CDR3 DNA: TGTGCCAGCAGCGTAGCGGACGCGGAAGCTTTCTTT
V gene: TRBV13; D gene: .; clone size: few; J gene: TRBJ2-5; CDR3 protein: CASSLWDSQETQYF; CDR3 DNA: TGTGCCAGCAGCTTGTGGGACTCCCAAGAGACCCAGTACTTC
V gene: TRBV11-3; D gene: .; clone size: .; J gene: TRBJ1-1; CDR3 protein: CASGESWGTEAFF; CDR3 DNA: TGTGCCAGCGGCGAAAGTTGGGGCACTGAAGCTTTCTTT
V gene: TRBV12-3/TRBV12-4; D gene: .; clone size: .; J gene: TRBJ2-5; CDR3 protein: CASNPLGGANQETQYF; CDR3 DNA: TGTGCCAGCAACCCCCTTGGGGGAGCGAACCAAGAGACCCAGTACTTC
V gene: TRBV21-1; D gene: .; clone size: few; J gene: TRBJ2-5; CDR3 protein: CASPHREETQYF; CDR3 DNA: TGTGCCAGCCCCCACAGGGAAGAGACCCAGTACTTC
V gene: TRBV28; D gene: .; clone size: few; J gene: TRBJ2-5; CDR3 protein: CASSLPPQRAFQETQYF; CDR3 DNA: TGTGCCAGCAGTTTACCTCCCCAGCGGGCCTTCCAAGAGACCCAGTACTTC